This T cell receptor beta chain emerged from a study of blood T cell repertoires in COVID-19. The study recruited people aged roughly 18 to 95 years across about two dozen US areas. Cohorts were determined from participant-reported clinical history. Recovered participants had two consecutive negative NP/OP PCR tests, healthcare professional clearance, or symptom resolution. Libraries were prepared by immunoSEQ multiplex PCR; TCRdb keeps only in-frame clonotypes and omits some of them. This table holds a few hundred thousand clones, around 84% found once. This CDR3 comprises 16 residues. The V and J ends lost 2 bases and 1 base, in that order; junction bases with no gene match: 6. The germline gives CDR1 GTSNPN, CDR2 SVGIG (reference sequence).

The sequence was obtained from a middle-aged woman who had recovered from COVID-19. This rearrangement joins TRBV30 to TRBJ2-3; 10 bases line up with TRBD2. Specimen: PBMCs or T cells enriched from blood (not recorded which). Here the CDR3 reads CAWSRSGGVGTDTQYF. The CDR3 coding sequence is TGTGCCTGGAGTAGAAGCGGGGGGGTGGGCACAGATACGCAGTATTTT.